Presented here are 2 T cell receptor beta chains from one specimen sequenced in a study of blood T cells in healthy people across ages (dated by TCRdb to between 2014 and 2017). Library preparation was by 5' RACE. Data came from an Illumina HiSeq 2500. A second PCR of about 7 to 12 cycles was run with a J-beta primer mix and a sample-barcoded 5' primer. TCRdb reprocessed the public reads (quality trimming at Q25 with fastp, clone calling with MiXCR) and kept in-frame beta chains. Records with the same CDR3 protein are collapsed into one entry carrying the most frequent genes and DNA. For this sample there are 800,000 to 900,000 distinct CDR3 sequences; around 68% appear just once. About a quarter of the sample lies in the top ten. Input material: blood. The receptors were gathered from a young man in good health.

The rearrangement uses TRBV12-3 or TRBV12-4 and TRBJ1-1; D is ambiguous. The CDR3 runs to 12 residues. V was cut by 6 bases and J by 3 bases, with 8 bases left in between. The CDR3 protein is CASSLTDTEAFF. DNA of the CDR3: TGTGCCAGCAGCCTGACCGACACTGAAGCTTTCTTT.

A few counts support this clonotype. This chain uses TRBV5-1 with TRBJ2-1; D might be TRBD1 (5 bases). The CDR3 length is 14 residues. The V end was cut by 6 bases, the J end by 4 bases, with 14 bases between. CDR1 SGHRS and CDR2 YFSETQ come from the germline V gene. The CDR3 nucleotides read TGCGCCAGCACAGGGCCGCCCGAGTACAATGAGCAGTTCTTC. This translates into CASTGPPEYNEQFF. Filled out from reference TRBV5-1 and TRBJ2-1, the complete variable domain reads KAGVTQTPRYLIKTRGQQVTLSCSPISGHRSVSWYQQTPGQGLQFLFEYFSETQRNKGNFPGRFSGRQFSNSRSEMNVSTLELGDSALYLCASTGPPEYNEQFFGPGTRLTVL.